One and the same sample provided the 26 T cell receptor beta chains below, sequenced in a study of tumor and adjacent non-tumor tissue in lung cancer. TCRbeta libraries were built with three rounds of nested PCR, modified from ARM-PCR. TCRdb reanalysed the multiplex PCR reads using MiXCR and keeps one entry per CDR3 protein. The sample contains about 60,000 distinct CDR3 sequences, over 60% of which appear only once. The template was RNA from unsorted bulk tissue. The normal lung tissue was taken more than 3 cm from the tumor edge. Material for sequencing was distant non-tumor lung tissue. These receptors all come from a man between 70 and 80 years old with non-small cell lung cancer.

The genes are TRBV19 and TRBJ1-3, with D unresolved. Trimming pared 6 bases from V and 0 bases from J, leaving 15 bases between. The germline gives CDR1 LNHDA, CDR2 SQIVND (reference sequence). The CDR3 sequence is 16 residues long. The CDR3 here is CASSRSSPSSGNTIYF. CDR3 nucleotides: TGTGCCAGTAGCCGCTCGAGCCCGAGCTCTGGAAACACCATATATTTT.

Details on this clonotype: This may stem from a read error, because a much larger clone lies one nucleotide away. The J gene is TRBJ1-6, the V gene TRBV30, with a weak D call TRBD1 (5 bases). CDR1 is GTSNPN, CDR2 SVGIG, per germline (reference sequence). The CDR3 spans 12 residues. CDR3 protein: CARSWGDSPLHF. The CDR3, as DNA: TGTGCCCGGAGTTGGGGGGATTCACCCCTCCACTTT. The full variable domain, in which reference TRBV30 and TRBJ1-6 provide the parts outside the CDR3, is SQTIHQWPATLVQPVGSPLSLECTVEGTSNPNLYWYRQAAGRGLQLLFYSVGIGQISSEVPQNLSASRPQDRQFILSSKKLLLSDSGFYLCARSWGDSPLHFGNGTRLTVT.

The chain is built from TRBV29-1 and TRBJ2-7, with D uncertain. V lost 8 bases and J lost 2, with 16 bases in between. The germline gives CDR1 SQVTM, CDR2 ANQGSEA. CDR3 length equals 13 residues. CDR3 loop: CSLKDVIPYEQYF. DNA of the CDR3: TGCAGCCTTAAAGATGTCATCCCCTACGAGCAGTACTTC.

On this clonotype itself: At one of its ends the junction is not consistent with the germline gene, which may arise from a read error. This rearrangement joins TRBV6-1 to TRBJ2-5; D not resolved. The CDR3 is made up of 18 amino acids. Germline V lookup: CDR1 MNHNS, CDR2 SASEGT. The CDR3 region is CASSEAQVGLLTQETQYF. The CDR3 DNA sequence: TGCGCCAGCAGTGAAGCGCAAGTAGGGCTTCTTACACAAGAGACCCAGTACTTC.

Comment on this clonotype: One end of the junction varies from germline; a read error may be responsible. The J gene is TRBJ2-2, the V gene TRBV12-3 or TRBV12-4; D is undetermined. This CDR3 has 17 residues. CDR3 region: CVSSFWRWASNIGELFF. The CDR3 coding sequence is TGTGTCAGCAGTTTTTGGAGATGGGCTTCGAACATCGGGGAGCTGTTTTTT.

Turning to this clonotype: This sequence may be a read error, since a much larger clone differs from it by one base. The chain combines TRBV4-1 with TRBJ2-1; D unresolved. Germline V gene data show CDR1 as MGHRA and CDR2 as YSYEKL. CDR3 size: 13 residues. The CDR3 sequence is CASSPAYYNKQFF. In nucleotides, the CDR3 is TGCGCCAGCAGTCCAGCCTACTACAATAAGCAGTTCTTC.

Note on this clonotype: The conserved phenylalanine or tryptophan normally closing the CDR3 is absent here, so this likely arose from a read error. The gene calls are TRBV28 and TRBJ2-5; a weak D match, TRBD2 (5 bases). Germline lookup yields CDR1 MDHEN and CDR2 SYDVKM. Trimming removed 6 bases from V and 4 bases from J, with 18 bases in between. This CDR3 is built from 15 residues. This chain's CDR3 is CASRRLTATRETQYL. Here the CDR3 DNA reads TGTGCCAGCAGGAGACTAACGGCCACAAGAGAGACCCAGTACTTA.

Notes on this clonotype: This may come from a read error, since a much larger clone is one base off. The chain couples TRBV6-6 to TRBJ1-5; TRBD1 aligns across 7 bases. The germline CDR1 and CDR2 sequences are MNHNY and SVGAGI (reference sequence). The CDR3 has 14 residues. This CDR3 reads CASYYQQGYQSQHF. The CDR3 nucleotides are TGTGCCAGCTATTACCAACAGGGGTATCAGTCCCAGCATTTT.

The sample holds a few counts of this clonotype. A much larger clonotype is one base distant, so this may be a read error. The V call is TRBV6-1, the J call TRBJ2-6; no reliable D call. From germline, CDR1 is MNHNS and CDR2 SASEGT. V lost 10 bases and J lost 0, with 22 bases in between. CDR3 length equals 18 residues. CDR3 DNA: TGTGCCAACACTGCTTCGGTCCCCTGGGCCTCTGGGGCCAACGTCCTGACTTTC. Translated: CANTASVPWASGANVLTF.

Details on this clonotype: This likely comes from a read error, as the CDR3 has no conserved phenylalanine or tryptophan at its end. The chain joins TRBV20-1 to TRBJ2-5; tentative D call: TRBD2 (5 bases). CDR3 length: 13 amino acids. CDR1 DFQATT and CDR2 SNEGSKA come from the germline V gene (reference sequence). CDR3 residues: CSARGRREETQYS. The CDR3, as DNA: TGCAGCGCTAGAGGGAGACGTGAAGAGACCCAGTACTCC.

This clonotype has ten or more counts. The chain employs TRBV5-4 and TRBJ2-7, with D unresolved. V was cut by 1 base and J by 0 bases, with 8 bases left in between. The germline V gene encodes CDR1 SGHNT and CDR2 YYREEE (reference sequence). This CDR3 has 14 amino acids. The CDR3 sequence: CASSLWASSYEQYF. The CDR3 nucleotides are TGTGCCAGCAGCTTGTGGGCCAGCTCCTACGAGCAGTACTTC.

Comment on this clonotype: Being one base from a much bigger clone, this may be a read error. The V and J genes are TRBV5-6 and TRBJ1-6; the D is unclear. This CDR3 contains 15 residues. Germline values: CDR1 SGHDT, CDR2 YYEEEE. The CDR3 DNA sequence: TGTGCCAACAGCGTCGGGTGGGCTAATAATTCACCCCTCCACTTT. The encoded protein is CANSVGWANNSPLHF. The full variable domain, rest sourced from reference TRBV5-6 and TRBJ1-6, is DAGVTQSPTHLIKTRGQQVTLRCSPKSGHDTVSWYQQALGQGPQFIFQYYEEEERQRGNFPDRFSGHQFPNYSSELNVNALLLGDSALYLCANSVGWANNSPLHFGNGTRLTVT.

This clonotype was observed many times. The rearrangement joins TRBV6-6 to TRBJ2-4, with D uncertain. The CDR3 length is 16 residues. Trimming left V 4 bases short and J 0 bases short, with 13 bases between. Germline lookup yields CDR1 MNHNY and CDR2 SVGAGI (reference sequence). This chain's CDR3 is CASSSSDTVAKNIQYF. The CDR3 DNA reads TGTGCCAGCAGTTCATCAGACACAGTAGCCAAAAACATTCAGTACTTC.

The genes are TRBV11-2 and TRBJ1-1; a weak D match, TRBD1 (5 bases). The CDR3 extends over 14 amino acids. V lost 1 base to trimming and J lost 7 bases, with 13 bases between them. Germline CDR1 SGHAT, CDR2 FQNNGV. This CDR3 is CASSLGQGLLEAFF. CDR3 DNA: TGTGCCAGCAGCTTAGGGCAGGGCCTACTTGAAGCTTTCTTT.

Points on this clonotype: The junction differs from germline at one of its ends, possibly a read error. This sequence joins TRBV28 and TRBJ2-2, with D uncertain. The CDR3 runs 12 residues. Germline assignment: CDR1 MDHEN and CDR2 SYDVKM. The CDR3 DNA is TGTGTCAGCAGTTTAAACACCGGGGAGCTGTTTTTT. This sequence encodes CVSSLNTGELFF.

This clonotype was detected only a few times. V gene TRBV11-2 combines with J gene TRBJ2-5, with 7 positions matching TRBD2. Germline V CDR1 and CDR2: SGHAT, FQNNGV. This CDR3 spans 14 amino acids. The CDR3 sequence is CDNSSWEGQETQYF. In nucleotides, the CDR3 is TGTGACAATAGCTCCTGGGAGGGCCAAGAGACCCAGTACTTC.

This clonotype was counted between two and nine times. A read error is possible here, since a much larger clone lies one base away. The J gene is TRBJ2-3, the V gene TRBV12-3 or TRBV12-4; TRBD1 or TRBD2 may be the D gene (5 bases each). This CDR3 is 14 amino acids long. CDR3 amino acids: CASSLWDPTDTQFF. The CDR3 DNA reads as TGTGCCAGCAGTTTGTGGGACCCCACAGATACGCAGTTTTTT.

This clonotype was seen only once. One end of the junction varies from germline; a read error may be responsible. The chain is built from TRBV4-2 and TRBJ1-2, with 10 bases lining up with TRBD1. The V gene's germline CDR1 is LGHNA and CDR2 YNFKEQ. The CDR3 contains 15 residues. The CDR3 coding sequence is TGTGCCAGCAGCCGAGGGAGGGACAGGGGTTATGGCTACACCTTT. Residues: CASSRGRDRGYGYTF.

To note about this clonotype: It may be a read error: a sequence one base away is much more abundant. The gene calls are TRBV10-3 and TRBJ2-5, with D unclear. Trimming took 4 bases from V and 1 from J, leaving 7 bases between them. This CDR3 comprises 13 residues. Per the germline V gene, CDR1 is ENHRY and CDR2 is SYGVKD. The DNA for the CDR3 is TGTGCCATCAGTGCCCGCTCCCAAGAGACCCAGTACTTC. This codes for CAISARSQETQYF.

This clonotype was recorded once. The chain recombines TRBV5-5 with TRBJ2-4; D is perhaps TRBD1 or TRBD2 (6 bases each). With 9 bases removed from V and 12 bases from J, the gap between germline ends came to 28 bases. The CDR3 extends over 15 amino acids. CDR1 is SGHKS and CDR2 is YYEKEE in the germline V gene (reference sequence). CDR3 nucleotides: TGTGCCACCGTCGTTCTAGGGGGGACGAAGAAGACTCAGTACTTC. It specifies CATVVLGGTKKTQYF.

This chain joins TRBV5-6 and TRBJ2-2; D not certain. The V and J ends lost 1 base and 7 bases respectively, with 17 bases between them. The CDR3 runs 16 residues. Germline CDR1 reads SGHDT; CDR2 reads YYEEEE. In DNA form, the CDR3 reads TGTGCCAGCAGCTTGTATGAGAGACCCTTCATCGGGGAGCTGTTTTTT. This gives the protein CASSLYERPFIGELFF.

This clonotype was recorded once. The germline gene is not matched at one end of the junction; a read error may be the cause. The gene calls are TRBV5-1 and TRBJ2-7, with D tentatively TRBD1 or TRBD2 (5 bases each). The CDR3 runs 14 residues. Per the germline V gene, CDR1 is SGHRS and CDR2 is YFSETQ. The CDR3 DNA is TGCGCCAGCAGCATTGAGGGGTACCGCAGCGAGCAGTACTTT. It yields the protein CASSIEGYRSEQYF.

The chain joins TRBV6-5 to TRBJ1-2; possible D gene TRBD1, 6 bases. This CDR3 is built from 14 residues. Germline lookup yields CDR1 MNHEY and CDR2 SVGAGI. CDR3 amino acids: CISSSNDRFYGYTF. The DNA of the CDR3 is TGTATCAGCAGTTCGAACGACAGGTTCTATGGCTACACCTTC.

The count of this clonotype is one. A much larger clone differs from this one at a single base, so this may be a read error. The chain links TRBV10-3 to TRBJ2-3; D possibly corresponds to TRBD2 (5 bases). Trimming removed 3 bases from V and 6 bases from J, with 13 bases in between. There are 14 residues in the CDR3. Looked up from germline, CDR1 is ENHRY and CDR2 is SYGVKD. CDR3 nucleotide sequence: TGTGCCATCAGTGACGGGCTGAGGGAGGATACGCAGTATTTT. Its translation: CAISDGLREDTQYF.

The table lists this clonotype with many counts. The rearrangement links TRBV30 to TRBJ2-2; tentatively, D is TRBD2 (6 bases). Trimming removed 4 bases at V and 3 bases at J, with 18 bases between. CDR1 and CDR2 from the germline V gene are GTSNPN and SVGIG (reference sequence). The CDR3 consists of 16 residues. CDR3: CAWMRRGGGDTGELFF. In nucleotides, the CDR3 is TGTGCCTGGATGAGAAGGGGAGGTGGGGACACCGGGGAGCTGTTTTTT. Variable domain in full (rest from reference TRBV30 and TRBJ2-2): SQTIHQWPATLVQPVGSPLSLECTVEGTSNPNLYWYRQAAGRGLQLLFYSVGIGQISSEVPQNLSASRPQDRQFILSSKKLLLSDSGFYLCAWMRRGGGDTGELFFGEGSRLTVL.

Details on this clonotype: This clone may be a read error of a much larger clone one base away. The chain joins TRBV6-2 or TRBV6-3 to TRBJ2-3; 7 bases are shared with TRBD1. The CDR3 is made up of 18 amino acids. With V trimmed by 5 bases and J by 2 bases, 16 bases remained unmatched. Germline V gene data show CDR1 as MNHEY and CDR2 as SVGEGT. CDR3 protein: CASSPLNWAGGSTDTQYF. DNA of the CDR3: TGTGCCAGCAGTCCCCTAAATTGGGCAGGGGGTTCCACAGATACGCAGTATTTT.